This is a list of T cell receptor beta chains from one sample in a study of blood T cell repertoires in COVID-19. The assay was immunoSEQ multiplex PCR, and TCRdb's table has in-frame clones only and misses some. Here the sample spans some 130,000 clones, 85% to 90% being singletons. Sequencing input: peripheral blood. The receptors were sampled from a man aged 60 to 69 with COVID-19, enrolled during active disease. Both conserved end residues are part of each CDR3. The D gene is left open where the match is weak. The size field is filled for only some rows; it gives once, few, many or a size class.

CDR3aa: CASRSNYNSPLHF
CDR3nt: TGTGCCAGCAGGTCTAACTATAATTCACCCCTCCACTTT
abundance: .
v_gene: TRBV11-2
d_gene: .
j_gene: TRBJ1-6
len: 13

CDR3aa: CASSWSKNTEAFF
CDR3nt: TGTGCCAGCAGTTGGAGCAAGAACACTGAAGCTTTCTTT
abundance: .
v_gene: TRBV28
d_gene: .
j_gene: TRBJ1-1
len: 13

CDR3aa: CASSPGQAANEKLFF
CDR3nt: TGTGCCAGCAGCCCCGGACAGGCGGCCAATGAAAAACTGTTTTTT
abundance: .
v_gene: TRBV9
d_gene: TRBD1
j_gene: TRBJ1-4
len: 15

CDR3aa: CASSLGTGTNLPEAFF
CDR3nt: TGCGCCAGCAGCTTAGGGACCGGGACTAATCTCCCTGAAGCTTTCTTT
abundance: .
v_gene: TRBV5-1
d_gene: .
j_gene: TRBJ1-1
len: 16

CDR3aa: CSVRTSGGSTDTQYF
CDR3nt: TGCAGCGTCCGGACTAGCGGGGGAAGCACAGATACGCAGTATTTT
abundance: .
v_gene: TRBV29-1
d_gene: TRBD2
j_gene: TRBJ2-3
len: 15

CDR3aa: CASSQGVRNERIETQYF
CDR3nt: TGTGCCAGCAGCCAAGGCGTCAGAAATGAGCGTATAGAGACCCAGTACTTC
abundance: .
v_gene: TRBV4-2
d_gene: .
j_gene: TRBJ2-5
len: 17

CDR3aa: CASSSGQGSPYEQYF
CDR3nt: TGTGCCAGCAGCTCCGGACAGGGGTCTCCTTACGAGCAGTACTTC
abundance: few
v_gene: TRBV6-6
d_gene: TRBD1
j_gene: TRBJ2-7
len: 15

CDR3aa: CAWSPQETQYF
CDR3nt: TGTGCCTGGAGTCCTCAAGAGACCCAGTACTTC
abundance: once
v_gene: TRBV30
d_gene: .
j_gene: TRBJ2-5
len: 11

CDR3aa: CASSLMRGGQDTQYF
CDR3nt: TGCGCCAGCAGCTTGATGCGGGGGGGGCAGGATACGCAGTATTTT
abundance: .
v_gene: TRBV5-1
d_gene: TRBD2
j_gene: TRBJ2-3
len: 15

CDR3aa: CASSHATGVNQPQHF
CDR3nt: TGCGCCAGCAGCCACGCAACAGGGGTCAATCAGCCCCAGCATTTT
abundance: few
v_gene: TRBV4-1
d_gene: TRBD1
j_gene: TRBJ1-5
len: 15

CDR3aa: CASRTQGGPNEKLFF
CDR3nt: TGTGCCAGTAGGACACAGGGGGGCCCTAATGAAAAACTGTTTTTT
abundance: .
v_gene: TRBV19
d_gene: TRBD1
j_gene: TRBJ1-4
len: 15

CDR3aa: CASNTGGNEKLFF
CDR3nt: TGTGCCAGTAACACAGGGGGGAATGAAAAACTGTTTTTT
abundance: .
v_gene: TRBV19
d_gene: TRBD1
j_gene: TRBJ1-4
len: 13

CDR3aa: CASSGRDWDQYEQYF
CDR3nt: TGTGCCAGCAGCGGCCGGGACTGGGACCAATACGAGCAGTACTTC
abundance: .
v_gene: TRBV9
d_gene: .
j_gene: TRBJ2-7
len: 15

CDR3aa: CASSYGGSSPGTEAFF
CDR3nt: TGTGCCAGCAGTTATGGTGGTTCCTCCCCGGGAACTGAAGCTTTCTTT
abundance: .
v_gene: TRBV6-5
d_gene: .
j_gene: TRBJ1-1
len: 16

CDR3aa: CATSDPDRDANYGYTF
CDR3nt: TGTGCCACCAGTGACCCCGACAGGGACGCTAACTATGGCTACACCTTC
abundance: .
v_gene: TRBV24-1
d_gene: TRBD1
j_gene: TRBJ1-2
len: 16

CDR3aa: CASSQDLALIPYGYTF
CDR3nt: TGCGCCAGCAGCCAAGATCTCGCGCTTATCCCCTATGGCTACACCTTC
abundance: .
v_gene: TRBV4-1
d_gene: .
j_gene: TRBJ1-2
len: 16

CDR3aa: CASSDALLAGGPDLREQFF
CDR3nt: TGTGCCAGCAGTGACGCCCTCCTAGCGGGGGGGCCTGATCTCCGTGAGCAGTTCTTC
abundance: .
v_gene: TRBV6-1
d_gene: TRBD2
j_gene: TRBJ2-1
len: 19

CDR3aa: CASSSRLAGGPNAGELFF
CDR3nt: TGTGCCAGCAGCTCCCGACTAGCGGGGGGACCTAACGCCGGGGAGCTGTTTTTT
abundance: .
v_gene: TRBV7-8
d_gene: TRBD2
j_gene: TRBJ2-2
len: 18

CDR3aa: CASSPQGGHYGYTF
CDR3nt: TGTGCCAGCAGCCCTCAGGGAGGCCACTATGGCTACACCTTC
abundance: .
v_gene: TRBV11-2
d_gene: .
j_gene: TRBJ1-2
len: 14

CDR3aa: CASSPKTGAGTGELFF
CDR3nt: TGTGCCAGCAGCCCCAAGACAGGGGCGGGCACCGGGGAGCTGTTTTTT
abundance: .
v_gene: TRBV7-2
d_gene: TRBD1
j_gene: TRBJ2-2
len: 16

CDR3aa: CAWRRRPEGTEAFF
CDR3nt: TGTGCCTGGCGCAGGAGACCCGAGGGCACTGAAGCTTTCTTT
abundance: .
v_gene: TRBV30
d_gene: .
j_gene: TRBJ1-1
len: 14

CDR3aa: CASSLATGAGEAFF
CDR3nt: TGTGCCAGCAGCTTAGCAACTGGGGCCGGTGAAGCTTTCTTT
abundance: .
v_gene: TRBV7-2
d_gene: .
j_gene: TRBJ1-1
len: 14

CDR3aa: CASTRKDNNSPLHF
CDR3nt: TGTGCCAGCACTAGGAAGGACAATAATTCACCCCTCCACTTT
abundance: .
v_gene: TRBV6-5
d_gene: .
j_gene: TRBJ1-6
len: 14

CDR3aa: CSAIEITEAFF
CDR3nt: TGCAGTGCTATCGAGATAACTGAAGCTTTCTTT
abundance: .
v_gene: TRBV20-1
d_gene: .
j_gene: TRBJ1-1
len: 11

CDR3aa: CASKPGLSSYEQYF
CDR3nt: TGCGCCAGCAAACCGGGTCTAAGCTCCTACGAGCAGTACTTC
abundance: .
v_gene: TRBV10-2
d_gene: .
j_gene: TRBJ2-7
len: 14

CDR3aa: CASSTRRGIQGNTIYF
CDR3nt: TGTGCCAGCAGCACAAGACGGGGTATCCAAGGGAACACCATATATTTT
abundance: .
v_gene: TRBV11-2
d_gene: .
j_gene: TRBJ1-3
len: 16

CDR3aa: CASSHLTGGGYTF
CDR3nt: TGTGCCAGCAGCCATCTGACAGGGGGCGGCTACACCTTC
abundance: .
v_gene: TRBV3-1/TRBV3-2
d_gene: TRBD1
j_gene: TRBJ1-2
len: 13

CDR3aa: CASSRQGQGNEKLFF
CDR3nt: TGTGCCAGCAGCCGACAGGGACAGGGGAATGAAAAACTGTTTTTT
abundance: .
v_gene: TRBV13
d_gene: TRBD1
j_gene: TRBJ1-4
len: 15

CDR3aa: CAGSLSSGGASRETQYF
CDR3nt: TGTGCCGGCAGCTTATCTAGCGGGGGGGCGAGTCGAGAGACCCAGTACTTC
abundance: .
v_gene: TRBV7-2
d_gene: TRBD2
j_gene: TRBJ2-5
len: 17

CDR3aa: CASSYRGNTEAFF
CDR3nt: TGTGCCAGCAGTTACAGGGGGAACACTGAAGCTTTCTTT
abundance: .
v_gene: TRBV6-5
d_gene: .
j_gene: TRBJ1-1
len: 13

CDR3aa: CASSFDGGITEAFF
CDR3nt: TGTGCCAGCAGCTTTGATGGGGGGATCACTGAAGCTTTCTTT
abundance: .
v_gene: TRBV5-4
d_gene: .
j_gene: TRBJ1-1
len: 14

CDR3aa: CAISESTGVSGYTF
CDR3nt: TGTGCCATCAGTGAGTCCACAGGGGTGAGCGGCTACACCTTC
abundance: once
v_gene: TRBV10-3
d_gene: TRBD1
j_gene: TRBJ1-2
len: 14

CDR3aa: CASSWGDRASYGYTF
CDR3nt: TGTGCCAGTTCTTGGGGGGACAGGGCGTCCTATGGCTACACCTTC
abundance: .
v_gene: TRBV19
d_gene: TRBD1
j_gene: TRBJ1-2
len: 15

CDR3aa: CASSPTDRDYNEQFF
CDR3nt: TGTGCCAGCAGTCCAACCGACAGGGACTACAATGAGCAGTTCTTC
abundance: .
v_gene: TRBV28
d_gene: TRBD1
j_gene: TRBJ2-1
len: 15

CDR3aa: CASDPGVTASQPQHF
CDR3nt: TGTGCCAGCGATCCGGGAGTAACAGCAAGTCAGCCCCAGCATTTT
abundance: few
v_gene: TRBV6-6
d_gene: .
j_gene: TRBJ1-5
len: 15

CDR3aa: CASTGGNQPQHF
CDR3nt: TGTGCCAGCACAGGGGGCAATCAGCCCCAGCATTTT
abundance: .
v_gene: TRBV28
d_gene: .
j_gene: TRBJ1-5
len: 12

CDR3aa: CAWTKAQRNTEAFF
CDR3nt: TGTGCCTGGACTAAGGCCCAGCGGAACACTGAAGCTTTCTTT
abundance: .
v_gene: TRBV30
d_gene: .
j_gene: TRBJ1-1
len: 14

CDR3aa: CASSAGGNQPQHF
CDR3nt: TGTGCCAGCAGTGCGGGGGGCAATCAGCCCCAGCATTTT
abundance: .
v_gene: TRBV25-1
d_gene: .
j_gene: TRBJ1-5
len: 13

CDR3aa: CASTLGVQQPQHF
CDR3nt: TGTGCCAGCACCCTGGGAGTGCAGCAGCCCCAGCATTTT
abundance: .
v_gene: TRBV7-2
d_gene: .
j_gene: TRBJ1-5
len: 13

CDR3aa: CASSSGGDYEQYF
CDR3nt: TGTGCCAGCAGCTCGGGGGGGGACTACGAGCAGTACTTC
abundance: .
v_gene: TRBV7-9
d_gene: TRBD2
j_gene: TRBJ2-7
len: 13

CDR3aa: CATSTPRQGGYTF
CDR3nt: TGTGCCACCAGCACCCCCCGACAGGGTGGCTACACCTTC
abundance: .
v_gene: TRBV15
d_gene: TRBD1
j_gene: TRBJ1-2
len: 13

CDR3aa: CASTKGAGETQYF
CDR3nt: TGTGCCAGTACGAAGGGGGCGGGGGAGACCCAGTACTTC
abundance: .
v_gene: TRBV19
d_gene: .
j_gene: TRBJ2-5
len: 13

CDR3aa: CAWSVISGGFNEKLFF
CDR3nt: TGTGCCTGGAGTGTAATATCCGGGGGGTTCAATGAAAAACTGTTTTTT
abundance: few
v_gene: TRBV30
d_gene: .
j_gene: TRBJ1-4
len: 16